The clone carrying this T cell receptor beta chain was found a few times. The antigen is unknown. CDR3 length equals 18 residues. V was cut by 3 bases and J by 0 bases, with 15 bases left in between. From germline, CDR1 is SGHVS and CDR2 FQNEAQ. This entry comes from a study of response to subunit inactivated influenza vaccine. Findings and limits, study-wide: With each seasonal influenza vaccination, the authors suggested, few new T cells are recruited.

TCRdb independently ran MiXCR on the RT-PCR reads; one entry per CDR3 protein. The sample has roughly 710,000 distinct CDR3 sequences, 14% seen once. This material consisted of PBMCs from blood, taken roughly 15 days before vaccination. The rearrangement links TRBV7-8 to TRBJ1-6; possible D gene TRBD1, 6 bases. The sequence was collected from a man between 50 and 59 years old who received an inactivated influenza vaccine. CDR3 region: CASSFGRGRSSYNSPLHF. CDR3 DNA sequence: TGTGCCAGCAGCTTTGGGAGGGGGAGGAGCTCCTATAATTCACCCCTCCACTTT. The full variable domain, with the rest looked up from reference TRBV7-8 and TRBJ1-6, is GAGVSQSPRYKVAKRGQDVALRCDPISGHVSLFWYQQALGQGPEFLTYFQNEAQLDKSGLPSDRFFAERPEGSVSTLKIQRTQQEDSAVYLCASSFGRGRSSYNSPLHFGNGTRLTVT.